Below, one T cell receptor (beta chain) is given with its context. Its antigen is not known. The CDR3 spans 17 residues. After removal of 4 bases from V and 3 bases from J, the junction contained 8 bases not matched to a gene. The germline V gene encodes CDR1 SGHVS and CDR2 FNYEAQ. The sample comes from a study of cytomegalovirus exposure and HLA in healthy donors. The wider study: An early release of data contained approximately 80 million unique TCRs, which came from HLA-typed donors. Whole-study findings and limits: Donors belonging to an Asian-associated ancestry cluster reportedly showed fewer N-insertions in productive TCRs than the 666-donor mean, according to what a later analysis found.

In the PCR, 60 Vbeta and 13 Jbeta primers were used. This table comes from immunoSEQ multiplex PCR, and its TCRdb copy is limited to in-frame clones, with some not included. The sample yields roughly 230,000 clones, about nine tenths seen once. This chain connects TRBV7-6 to TRBJ2-6; 8 nucleotides agree with TRBD2. The sample was PBMCs. This sequence was found in a girl aged 2-10 years in good health and CMV-seronegative. The CDR3 reads CASSSTGGPGGANVLTF. DNA for the CDR3: TGTGCCAGCAGCTCTACGGGGGGGCCGGGTGGGGCCAACGTCCTGACTTTC.